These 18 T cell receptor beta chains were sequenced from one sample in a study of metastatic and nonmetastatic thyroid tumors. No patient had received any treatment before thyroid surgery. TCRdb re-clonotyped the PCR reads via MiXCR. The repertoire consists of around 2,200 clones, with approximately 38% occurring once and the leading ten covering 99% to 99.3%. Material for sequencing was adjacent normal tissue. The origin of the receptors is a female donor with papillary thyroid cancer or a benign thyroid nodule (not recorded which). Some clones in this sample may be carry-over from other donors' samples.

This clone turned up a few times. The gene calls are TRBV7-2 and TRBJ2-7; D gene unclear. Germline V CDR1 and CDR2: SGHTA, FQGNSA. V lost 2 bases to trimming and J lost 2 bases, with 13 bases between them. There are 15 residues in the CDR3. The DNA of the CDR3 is TGTGCCAGCAGCTTAAACGGACCACTTACCTACGAGCAGTACTTC. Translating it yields CASSLNGPLTYEQYF.

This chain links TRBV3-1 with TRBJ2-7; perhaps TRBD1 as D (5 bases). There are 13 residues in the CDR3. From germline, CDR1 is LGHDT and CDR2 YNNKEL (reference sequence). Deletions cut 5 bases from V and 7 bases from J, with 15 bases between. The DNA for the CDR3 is TGTGCCAGCAGCTCAGGGTTAGTTGGTGAGCAGTACTTC. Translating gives CASSSGLVGEQYF.

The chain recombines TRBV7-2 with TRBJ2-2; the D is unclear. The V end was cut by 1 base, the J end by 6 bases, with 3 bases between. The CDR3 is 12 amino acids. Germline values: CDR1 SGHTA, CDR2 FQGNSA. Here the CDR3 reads CASSLGSGELFF. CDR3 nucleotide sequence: TGTGCCAGCAGCTTAGGGTCCGGGGAGCTGTTTTTT.

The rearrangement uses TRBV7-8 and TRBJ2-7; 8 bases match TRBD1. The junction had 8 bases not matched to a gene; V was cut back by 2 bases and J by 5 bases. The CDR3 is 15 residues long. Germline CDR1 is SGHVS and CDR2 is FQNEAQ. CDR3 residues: CASSLSGTGRDEQYF. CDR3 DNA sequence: TGTGCCAGCAGCTTATCCGGGACAGGTCGCGACGAGCAGTACTTC.

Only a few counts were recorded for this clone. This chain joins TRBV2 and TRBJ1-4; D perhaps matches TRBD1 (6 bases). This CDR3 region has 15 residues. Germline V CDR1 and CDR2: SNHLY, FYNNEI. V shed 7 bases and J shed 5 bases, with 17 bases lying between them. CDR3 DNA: TGTGCCAGCATCGTAGGGGGGGAAGTAAATGAAAAACTGTTTTTT. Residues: CASIVGGEVNEKLFF.

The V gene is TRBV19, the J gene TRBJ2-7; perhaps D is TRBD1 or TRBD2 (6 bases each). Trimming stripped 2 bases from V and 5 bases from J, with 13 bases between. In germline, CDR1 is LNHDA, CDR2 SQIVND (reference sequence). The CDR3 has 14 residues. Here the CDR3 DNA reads TGTGCCAGTAGTATATCGGGGGCCGTCGACGAGCAGTACTTC. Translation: CASSISGAVDEQYF.

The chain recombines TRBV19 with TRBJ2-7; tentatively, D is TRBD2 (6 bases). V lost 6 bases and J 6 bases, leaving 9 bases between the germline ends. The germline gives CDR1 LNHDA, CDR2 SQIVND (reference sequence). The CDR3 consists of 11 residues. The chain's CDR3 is CASRAGPEQYF. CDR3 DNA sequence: TGTGCCAGTAGGGCGGGGCCCGAGCAGTACTTC.

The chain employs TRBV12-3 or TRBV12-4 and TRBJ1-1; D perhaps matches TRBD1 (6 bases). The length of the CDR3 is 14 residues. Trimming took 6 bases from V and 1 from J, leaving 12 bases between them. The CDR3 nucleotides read TGTGCCAGCAGCTCAGGGGATAGGAACACTGAAGCTTTCTTT. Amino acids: CASSSGDRNTEAFF.

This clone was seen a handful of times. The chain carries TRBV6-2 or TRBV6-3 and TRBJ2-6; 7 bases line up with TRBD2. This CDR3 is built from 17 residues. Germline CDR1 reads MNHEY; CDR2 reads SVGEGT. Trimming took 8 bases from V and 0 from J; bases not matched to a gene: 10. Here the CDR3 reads CASGGDLSLSGANVLTF. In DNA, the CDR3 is TGTGCCAGCGGGGGGGACCTTTCCCTCTCTGGGGCCAACGTCCTGACTTTC.

The CDR3 sequence: CASSPGQGANYGYTF. DNA for the CDR3: TGCGCCAGCAGCCCAGGACAGGGGGCAAACTATGGCTACACCTTC. The chain carries TRBV10-1 and TRBJ1-2; 11 nucleotides align to TRBD1. The trim removed 6 bases at V and 2 bases at J, leaving 5 bases unmatched. The germline V gene encodes CDR1 WNHNN and CDR2 SYGVQD (reference sequence). The length of the CDR3 is 15 residues.

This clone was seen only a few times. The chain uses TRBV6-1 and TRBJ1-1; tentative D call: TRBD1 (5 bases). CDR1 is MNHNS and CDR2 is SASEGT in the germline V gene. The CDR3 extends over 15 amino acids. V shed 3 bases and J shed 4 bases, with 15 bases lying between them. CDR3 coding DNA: TGTGCCAGCAGTGACGATGGGGCCCGTAGCACTGAAGCTTTCTTT. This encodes CASSDDGARSTEAFF.

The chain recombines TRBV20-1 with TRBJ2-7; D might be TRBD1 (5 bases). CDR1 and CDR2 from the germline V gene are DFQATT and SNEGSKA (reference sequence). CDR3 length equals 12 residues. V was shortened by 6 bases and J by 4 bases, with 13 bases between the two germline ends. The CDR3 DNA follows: TGCAGTGCAGGGGCCGCCCCTTACGAGCAGTACTTC. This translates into CSAGAAPYEQYF.

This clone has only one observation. The CDR3 sequence: CAWRTGGVNEQFF. The CDR3 DNA sequence: TGTGCCTGGAGGACAGGGGGCGTCAATGAGCAGTTCTTC. The chain carries TRBV30 and TRBJ2-1; 10 positions agree with TRBD1. Germline V gives CDR1 GTSNPN, CDR2 SVGIG (reference sequence). CDR3 length equals 13 residues. V gave up 3 bases and J gave up 6 bases; unmatched junction bases: 2.

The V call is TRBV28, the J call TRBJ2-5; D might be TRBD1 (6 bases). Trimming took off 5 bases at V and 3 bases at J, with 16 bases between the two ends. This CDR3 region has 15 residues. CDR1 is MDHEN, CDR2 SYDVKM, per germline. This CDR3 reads CASSPRDMRKETQYF. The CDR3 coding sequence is TGTGCCAGCAGTCCTAGGGACATGAGAAAAGAGACCCAGTACTTC.

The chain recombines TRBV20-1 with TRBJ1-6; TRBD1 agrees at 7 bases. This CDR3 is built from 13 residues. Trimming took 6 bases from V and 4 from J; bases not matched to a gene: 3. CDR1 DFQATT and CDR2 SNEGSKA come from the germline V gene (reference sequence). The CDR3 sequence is CSAWDRYNSPLHF. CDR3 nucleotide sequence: TGCAGTGCGTGGGACAGATATAATTCACCCCTCCACTTT.

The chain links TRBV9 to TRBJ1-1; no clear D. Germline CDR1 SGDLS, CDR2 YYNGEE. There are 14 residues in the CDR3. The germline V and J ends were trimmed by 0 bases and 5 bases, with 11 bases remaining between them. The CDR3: CASSVGGVRTEAFF. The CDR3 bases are TGTGCCAGCAGCGTAGGAGGAGTTAGGACTGAAGCTTTCTTT.

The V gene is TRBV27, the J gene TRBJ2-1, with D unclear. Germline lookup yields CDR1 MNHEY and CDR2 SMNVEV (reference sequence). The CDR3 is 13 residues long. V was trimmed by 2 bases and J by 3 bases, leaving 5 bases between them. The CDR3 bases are TGTGCCAGCAGTTTACACAACTACAATGAGCAGTTCTTC. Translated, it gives CASSLHNYNEQFF.

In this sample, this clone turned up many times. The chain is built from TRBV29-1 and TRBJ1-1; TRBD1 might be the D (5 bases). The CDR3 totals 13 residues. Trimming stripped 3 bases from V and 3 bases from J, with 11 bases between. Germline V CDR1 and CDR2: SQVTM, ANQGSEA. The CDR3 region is CSVDRGWDTEAFF. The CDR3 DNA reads TGCAGCGTTGATCGGGGGTGGGACACTGAAGCTTTCTTT.